The 25 T cell receptor beta chains given below trace back to one sample, sequenced in a study of blood T cell repertoires in COVID-19 (dated by TCRdb to about 2020). The library was generated by the immunoSEQ multiplex PCR assay. TCRdb re-hosts the immuneACCESS table, in-frame sequences only. Its copies lack some clones; in the studies checked, an unresolved V gene accounts for under half of them, and the cause for the rest is not known. The sample table lists over 250,000 clones, about 88% of them with a count of one. The ten largest clones take up over 4% of the sample. Sequences were obtained from peripheral blood. The receptors were sampled from a man aged 55-75 years who had recovered from COVID-19.

The chain couples TRBV5-1 to TRBJ1-4, with D possibly being TRBD1 (6 bases). The germline V gene has CDR1 SGHRS and CDR2 YFSETQ. V dropped 2 bases and J dropped 6 bases, with 17 bases sitting between them. The CDR3 has 16 amino acids. The CDR3 loop is CASSFTGPLEDEKLFF. The CDR3 region has the DNA TGCGCCAGCAGCTTTACAGGGCCCCTAGAGGATGAAAAACTGTTTTTT.

The sample holds one count of this clone. The rearrangement uses TRBV3-1 (or the pseudogene TRBV3-2) and TRBJ2-7, with 9 bases aligning to TRBD1. This CDR3 contains 16 residues. Germline CDR1 reads LGHDT; CDR2 reads YNNKEL (reference sequence). The V gene end was trimmed by 0 bases and the J gene end by 1 base; junction bases not matched to a gene: 4. The CDR3 reads CASSQDSTGGSYEQYF. CDR3 bases: TGTGCCAGCAGCCAAGATTCGACAGGGGGTTCCTACGAGCAGTACTTC.

The chain employs TRBV18 and TRBJ1-4, with 8 bases fitting TRBD1. The CDR3 runs 14 residues. Germline V gene lookup returns CDR1 KGHSH and CDR2 LQKENI. The V and J ends lost 3 bases and 3 bases, in that order; junction bases with no gene match: 0. As DNA, the CDR3 is TGTGCCAGCTCACCGGACAGGGCTAATGAAAAACTGTTTTTT. Translated: CASSPDRANEKLFF.

V is TRBV7-8 and J is TRBJ1-5; TRBD1 agrees at 8 bases. Germline V gene sequence: CDR1 SGHVS, CDR2 FQNEAQ. V gave up 5 bases and J gave up 2 bases; unmatched junction bases: 5. This CDR3 comprises 15 residues. This CDR3 is CASSPGTGGNQPQHF. The CDR3 region has the DNA TGTGCCAGCAGCCCCGGGACAGGCGGCAATCAGCCCCAGCATTTT.

The chain links TRBV19 to TRBJ2-3; 7 bases line up with TRBD1. The CDR3 sequence is 12 residues long. The V gene's germline CDR1 is LNHDA and CDR2 SQIVND (reference sequence). V trimming: 5 bases; J trimming: 7 bases; junction bases outside the gene matches: 3. In nucleotides, the CDR3 is TGTGCCAGTAGTGCCAGGGGGAATACGCAGTATTTT. Residues: CASSARGNTQYF. Full variable domain (outside the CDR3, taken from reference TRBV19 and TRBJ2-3): DGGITQSPKYLFRKEGQNVTLSCEQNLNHDAMYWYRQDPGQGLRLIYYSQIVNDFQKGDIAEGYSVSREKKESFPLTVTSAQKNPTAFYLCASSARGNTQYFGPGTRLTVL.

The chain employs TRBV7-5 and TRBJ2-2; the table assigns TRBD2, which was not confirmed against the DNA. TRBV7-5 is a listed pseudogene. The CDR3 contains 20 residues. CDR3 residues: CARSSREGLAGGMNTGELFF. CDR3 coding DNA: TGTGCCAGAAGCTCCCGGGAGGGGCTAGCGGGGGGAATGAACACCGGGGAGCTGTTTTTT.

This CDR3 is CSARTGGGPDTQYF. CDR3 sequence (DNA): TGCAGCGCCCGGACAGGGGGAGGCCCAGATACGCAGTATTTT. The V and J genes are TRBV29-1 and TRBJ2-3, with 10 bases identical to TRBD1. CDR1 is SQVTM and CDR2 is ANQGSEA in the germline V gene. Trimming took 7 bases from V and 4 from J; bases not matched to a gene: 8. CDR3 length equals 14 residues.

The chain couples TRBV9 to TRBJ1-1; a possible D gene is TRBD1 (5 bases). With 0 bases removed from V and 5 bases from J, the gap between germline ends came to 11 bases. This CDR3 contains 14 residues. The germline V gene has CDR1 SGDLS and CDR2 YYNGEE. For the CDR3, the DNA is TGTGCCAGCAGCGTAGCTGGGGCCCAAACTGAAGCTTTCTTT. It is translated as CASSVAGAQTEAFF.

The CDR3 sequence: CAWRTTNTGELFF. DNA of the CDR3: TGTGCCTGGCGGACAACCAACACCGGGGAGCTGTTTTTT. The genes are TRBV7-8 and TRBJ2-2, with D possibly TRBD1 on 5 matching bases. Trimming pared 11 bases from V and 2 bases from J, leaving 12 bases between. The CDR3 is 13 residues long. Germline CDR1 SGHVS, CDR2 FQNEAQ.

This clone was detected a few times. CDR3 loop: CASSLGPGSSYNSPLHF. As DNA, the CDR3 is TGCGCCAGCAGCTTGGGTCCAGGTAGCTCCTATAATTCACCCCTCCACTTT. V and J are TRBV5-1 and TRBJ1-6; D not resolved. The CDR3 covers 17 residues. Germline V gene lookup returns CDR1 SGHRS and CDR2 YFSETQ. Trimming took off 0 bases at V and 0 bases at J, with 10 bases between the two ends.

The chain uses TRBV19 and TRBJ1-2; a possible D gene is TRBD1 (5 bases). V gave up 7 bases and J gave up 2 bases, with 14 bases separating them. The germline gives CDR1 LNHDA, CDR2 SQIVND (reference sequence). The CDR3 contains 14 residues. The CDR3 nucleotides are TGTGCCAGTATGGTTTCGGCAGGGAACTATGGCTACACCTTC. It is translated as CASMVSAGNYGYTF.

This chain links TRBV7-8 with TRBJ2-5; TRBD2 might be the D (6 bases). Germline V CDR1 and CDR2: SGHVS, FQNEAQ. This CDR3 is built from 14 residues. V lost 5 bases to trimming and J lost 7 bases, with 17 bases between them. CDR3 nucleotide sequence: TGTGCCAGCAGCCATGGGGAAGGGGACTGGACCCAGTACTTC. It is translated as CASSHGEGDWTQYF.

The chain has TRBV11-2 and TRBJ2-1; weak D call: TRBD2 (5 bases). V was trimmed by 5 bases and J by 7 bases, leaving 18 bases between them. Per germline, CDR1 SGHAT and CDR2 FQNNGV. CDR3 length: 15 residues. Here the CDR3 reads CASSPTAHPGNEQFF. For the CDR3, the DNA is TGTGCCAGCAGCCCCACAGCGCATCCGGGGAATGAGCAGTTCTTC.

The rearrangement uses TRBV3-1 (or the pseudogene TRBV3-2) and TRBJ1-2, with 8 bases aligning to TRBD1. The CDR3 loop spans 15 amino acids. Germline CDR1 and CDR2: LGHDT and YNNKEL (reference sequence). With V trimmed by 2 bases and J by 4 bases, 6 bases remained unmatched. This CDR3 reads CASSQQGARSYGYTF. As DNA, the CDR3 is TGTGCCAGCAGCCAACAGGGGGCGCGTTCCTATGGCTACACCTTC.

The genes are TRBV3-1 (or the pseudogene TRBV3-2) and TRBJ1-5; D is ambiguous. The ends were cut back, 0 bases at V and 3 bases at J, with 9 bases in the middle. The CDR3 spans 15 residues. The germline CDR1 and CDR2 sequences are LGHDT and YNNKEL (reference sequence). The CDR3, as DNA: TGTGCCAGCAGCCAAGATCGAAGAGCCAATCAGCCCCAGCATTTT. Translated: CASSQDRRANQPQHF.

CDR3 DNA: TGTGCCAGCAGTGATAGGACAGGGGGGAAAGCTTTCTTT. Translating gives CASSDRTGGKAFF. This chain joins TRBV6-4 and TRBJ1-1, with 10 bases fitting TRBD1. The ends lost 3 bases at V and 9 bases at J; junction bases unmatched: 4. CDR1 MRHNA and CDR2 SNTAGT come from the germline V gene. This CDR3 spans 13 amino acids.

The genes are TRBV5-1 and TRBJ1-5; D is undetermined. The CDR3 covers 14 residues. CDR1 and CDR2 from the germline V gene are SGHRS and YFSETQ. Trimming took off 0 bases at V and 4 bases at J, with 8 bases between the two ends. The CDR3 nucleotides are TGCGCCAGCAGCTTGGGAAACGGGAATCAGCCCCAGCATTTT. Translating gives CASSLGNGNQPQHF.

The rearrangement uses TRBV5-3 and TRBJ1-1; the D is unclear. TRBV5-3 is sorted into the ORF group, with uncertain function. Trimming shortened V by 5 bases and J by 6 bases, and 17 bases separated the two germline ends. The CDR3 covers 14 residues. The CDR3 protein is CARRRRSEEAEAFF. CDR3 nucleotides: TGTGCCAGAAGACGAAGATCAGAGGAGGCTGAAGCTTTCTTT.

The chain recombines TRBV5-1 with TRBJ1-2; D gene uncertain. This CDR3 contains 14 residues. CDR1 is SGHRS, CDR2 YFSETQ, per germline. Trimming took 3 bases from V and 4 from J, leaving 13 bases between them. Written as DNA, the CDR3 is TGCGCCAGCAGCTCTGAACAGATTTCCTATGGCTACACCTTC. Protein sequence: CASSSEQISYGYTF.

In this sample, this clone turned up a few times. This chain joins TRBV4-1 and TRBJ2-7; TRBD2 agrees at 7 bases. The CDR3 length is 15 residues. Germline V gene data show CDR1 as MGHRA and CDR2 as YSYEKL. The V segment lost 0 bases and the J segment 2 bases; nucleotides outside the gene matches: 4. CDR3 nucleotide sequence: TGCGCCAGCAGCCAAGAGAATCGGGGGGCCTACGAGCAGTACTTC. Its protein product is CASSQENRGAYEQYF.

V gene TRBV19 combines with J gene TRBJ1-1; TRBD1 agrees at 8 bases. This CDR3 contains 15 residues. The germline gives CDR1 LNHDA, CDR2 SQIVND (reference sequence). J gave up 0 bases and V 5 bases, and 5 bases lay outside the gene matches. The CDR3 DNA reads as TGTGCCAGTAGTCCTCGGACAGGGATGAACACTGAAGCTTTCTTT. This codes for CASSPRTGMNTEAFF.

The rearrangement links TRBV5-4 to TRBJ2-1; possible D gene TRBD1, 7 bases. Germline values: CDR1 SGHNT, CDR2 YYREEE (reference sequence). Trimming removed 4 bases from V and 5 bases from J, with 16 bases in between. The CDR3 consists of 15 residues. The CDR3 protein is CASSREQGRNNEQFF. The DNA for the CDR3 is TGTGCCAGCAGCCGAGAACAGGGGAGGAACAATGAGCAGTTCTTC. Together with reference TRBV5-4 and TRBJ2-1, the CDR3 gives the full variable domain: ETGVTQSPTHLIKTRGQQVTLRCSSQSGHNTVSWYQQALGQGPQFIFQYYREEENGRGNFPPRFSGLQFPNYSSELNVNALELDDSALYLCASSREQGRNNEQFFGPGTRLTVL.

The chain joins TRBV4-2 to TRBJ2-2; 12 bases align to TRBD1. In germline, CDR1 is LGHNA, CDR2 YNFKEQ. Trimming cost V 2 bases and J 4 bases; bases outside gene matches: 8. The CDR3 contains 18 residues. CDR3 bases: TGTGCCAGCAGCCAATCGACCGGGACAGGGGGCTTCACCGGGGAGCTGTTTTTT. Protein sequence: CASSQSTGTGGFTGELFF.

A single count supports this clone. The chain is built from TRBV7-8 and TRBJ2-7, with 8 bases fitting TRBD2. The V segment lost 1 base and the J segment 2 bases; nucleotides outside the gene matches: 4. Germline lookup yields CDR1 SGHVS and CDR2 FQNEAQ. The CDR3 is 15 amino acids. The CDR3 is CASSLGAGGTYEQYF. The CDR3 DNA reads TGTGCCAGCAGCTTAGGGGCGGGGGGTACCTACGAGCAGTACTTC.

The V and J genes are TRBV5-4 and TRBJ1-6; D not resolved. Between the trimmed V and J ends, which lost 2 bases and 5 bases, there was a span of 8 bases. This CDR3 spans 14 amino acids. The germline V gene encodes CDR1 SGHNT and CDR2 YYREEE (reference sequence). This chain's CDR3 is CASSFEQNNSPLHF. CDR3 sequence (DNA): TGTGCCAGCAGCTTCGAACAGAATAATTCACCCCTCCACTTT.